A single T cell receptor (beta chain) is shown here with its context. This clone's antigen is unknown. No qualities accompany the bases; no much larger clone lies one base away. The treatment or condition label corresponds to: live attenuated yellow fever vaccine strain. At every blood-draw timepoint, two biological replicates of bulk PBMCs were collected. PBMCs were isolated from peripheral blood using a standard Ficoll-Paque protocol. TriZol was used to extract RNA from bulk PBMCs, from CD4 and CD8 fractions, and from dextramer-positive and dextramer-negative fractions. The source of the sample is a study of T cells after yellow fever vaccination (dated by TCRdb to about 2019). General notes on the study: Libraries from fractions with low cell numbers were prepared with the SMART-Seq v4 Ultra Low Input RNA kit. Bulk TCR alpha and beta repertoires were sequenced longitudinally to track T-cell clones before and after primary and booster YFV17D yellow fever vaccination. Two healthy male donors, one aged 18 to 30 and one aged 30 to 39 years, were included in the cohort. Blood samples were taken at several timepoints before and after primary and secondary immunization, and bulk PBMC replicates and cell subsets were isolated.

Results the study describes overall, beyond this receptor: The study included only a couple of donors, which limits how far the findings can be generalized. Most clones expanded after primary vaccination were re-detected after the booster (about 96% of CD4 and around 88% of CD8), suggesting broad memory maintenance. Compared with the primary T-cell response, the secondary T-cell response was weaker but faster, peaking on day 5 rather than day 15. Computational filtering was needed because FACS-sorted repertoires could contain abundant contaminating clonotypes from the bulk population. A small share of clonotypes was detected in both CD4 and CD8 compartments, with the overlap likely arising from convergent recombination.

For sequencing, an Illumina NovaSeq 6000 was employed. TCR cDNA was synthesized by 5'RACE template switching, which introduced a universal primer site and unique molecular identifiers. Priming for cDNA synthesis came from both the TCR alpha and TCR beta constant segments. Two PCR steps were used to amplify libraries, with sample barcodes and sequencing adapters being added in the second step. Sequencing of the libraries was done on either Illumina HiSeq 2500 (2x100 bp) or NovaSeq (2x150 bp). The study's own analysis went as follows. Reads were demultiplexed and collapsed into UMI consensus sequences with MIGEC, and V(D)J alignment was performed with MiXCR. Clonotypes responding to the vaccine were identified with edgeR on replicate PBMC samples, with the criteria of FDR below 0.01 and a log2 fold change above 5 up to day 15. CD4 or CD8 identity was assigned to each bulk clonotype according to whether the clonotype was present at higher abundance in the sequenced CD4 repertoire or the sequenced CD8 repertoire. The public reads were reanalyzed by TCRdb: fastp trimming at Q25, MiXCR alignment, in-frame beta chains only. Rows with a matching CDR3 protein are joined into one entry that keeps the most common DNA and genes. What appears here as the V and J calls and clone size reflects TCRdb's work, not the paper's. Within this sample are a few hundred thousand distinct CDR3 sequences, with approximately 4% of them counted one time only. The ten top clones hold less than 25% of the sample.

Including cysteine and phenylalanine, the CDR3 has 17 amino acids. Only the CDR3 DNA stays, 51 bases, in frame from base 1. From a lookup of the germline V gene, CDR1 and CDR2 are MGHRA and YSYEKL. The germline ends are 18 bases apart after V is trimmed by 1 base and J by 6 bases. The origin of this receptor is a man aged 18 to 29 who received the YFV17D yellow fever vaccine. The input for sequencing was PBMCs, taken 5 days after the yellow fever booster vaccination. The chain links TRBV4-1 with TRBJ2-2, and perhaps TRBD2 as D gene, on 6 matching bases. For the CDR3, the sequence is CASSQAPGTSSPGELFF. The DNA sequence reads TGCGCCAGCAGCCAAGCCCCCGGCACTAGCAGTCCCGGGGAGCTGTTTTTT.